This T cell receptor beta chain was found in a study of CD8+ T cells in alopecia areata. General observations from the study: In blood and scalp, many expanded lesional clones persisted during tofacitinib.

Treatment noted: oral pan-JAK inhibitor, 5-10 mg twice daily. The V and J ends lost 6 bases and 1 base respectively, with 9 bases between them. This CDR3 contains 13 residues. Germline V gives CDR1 LGHNT, CDR2 FRNRAP. RNA extraction was followed by reverse transcription into cDNA, which acted as the sequencing template. Clones were sequenced by immunoSEQ multiplex PCR, and TCRdb holds only the in-frame ones, with some missing. The table lists a few hundred thousand clones, 60% of them singletons. As for this clone: What it binds is unknown.

The chain uses TRBV12-5 and TRBJ2-5; D not resolved. This material consisted of CD4+ T cells sorted from blood, taken at approximately week 52, from a patient treated with tofacitinib. The sequence was obtained from a human donor with alopecia areata. CDR3 nucleotide sequence: TGTGCTAGTGGGTTAGACACCCAAGAGACCCAGTACTTC. This encodes CASGLDTQETQYF.